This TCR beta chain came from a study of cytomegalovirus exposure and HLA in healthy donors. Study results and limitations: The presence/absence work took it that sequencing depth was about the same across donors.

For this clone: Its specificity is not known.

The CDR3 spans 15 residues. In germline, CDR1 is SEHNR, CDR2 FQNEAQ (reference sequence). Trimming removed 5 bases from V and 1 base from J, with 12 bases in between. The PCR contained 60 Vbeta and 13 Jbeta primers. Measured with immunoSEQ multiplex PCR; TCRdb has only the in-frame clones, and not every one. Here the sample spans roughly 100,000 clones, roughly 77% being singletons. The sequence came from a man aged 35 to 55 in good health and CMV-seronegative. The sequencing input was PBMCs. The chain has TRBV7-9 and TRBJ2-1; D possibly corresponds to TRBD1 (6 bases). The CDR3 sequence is CASSNDRTSYNEQFF. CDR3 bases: TGTGCCAGCAGCAACGACAGGACGTCCTACAATGAGCAGTTCTTC.